The subject of this entry is one T cell receptor (beta chain). One end of the junction varies from germline; a read error may be responsible. The entry originates in a study of blood T cell repertoires in COVID-19. About the research overall: PBMCs, B-cell-depleted T cells, or T cells provided the cDNA or gDNA that made up the material.

CDR3 length: 15 amino acids. Germline V gene lookup returns CDR1 SNHLY and CDR2 FYNNEI. The authors' processing: Amplification of reference gene primers was used by the study to estimate nucleated cell counts. Assay: immunoSEQ multiplex PCR; the TCRdb copy retains only in-frame clones and omits some. That table supplies the V and J calls and clone size; D and trimming were determined from the DNA. The sample records 150,000 to 200,000 clones, about 92% being singletons. This clonotype originated in a man aged 55 to 70 with active or convalescent COVID-19. The specimen was peripheral blood. This chain uses TRBV2 with TRBJ2-1; TRBD2 agrees at 9 bases. CDR3 sequence reads: CASSGSGLAGNPGLF. DNA for the CDR3: TGTGCCAGCAGTGGATCTGGGCTAGCGGGAAACCCAGGGCTCTTC.